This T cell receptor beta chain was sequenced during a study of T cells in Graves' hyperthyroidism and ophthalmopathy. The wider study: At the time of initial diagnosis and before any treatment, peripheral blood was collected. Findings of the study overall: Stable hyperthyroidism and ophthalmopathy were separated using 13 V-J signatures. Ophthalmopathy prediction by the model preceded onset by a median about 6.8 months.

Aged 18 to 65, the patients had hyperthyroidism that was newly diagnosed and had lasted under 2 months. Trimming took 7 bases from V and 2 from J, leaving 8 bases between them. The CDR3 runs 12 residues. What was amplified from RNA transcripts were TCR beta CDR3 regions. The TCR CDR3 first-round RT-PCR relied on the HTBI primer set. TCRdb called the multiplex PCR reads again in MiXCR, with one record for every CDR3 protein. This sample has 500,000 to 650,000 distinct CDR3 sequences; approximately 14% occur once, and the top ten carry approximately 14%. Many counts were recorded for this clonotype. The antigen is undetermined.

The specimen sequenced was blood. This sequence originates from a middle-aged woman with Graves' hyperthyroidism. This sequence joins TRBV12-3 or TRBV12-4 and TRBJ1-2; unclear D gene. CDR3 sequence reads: CASTLGNYGYTF. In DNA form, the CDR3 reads TGTGCCAGCACCTTAGGAAACTATGGCTACACCTTC.